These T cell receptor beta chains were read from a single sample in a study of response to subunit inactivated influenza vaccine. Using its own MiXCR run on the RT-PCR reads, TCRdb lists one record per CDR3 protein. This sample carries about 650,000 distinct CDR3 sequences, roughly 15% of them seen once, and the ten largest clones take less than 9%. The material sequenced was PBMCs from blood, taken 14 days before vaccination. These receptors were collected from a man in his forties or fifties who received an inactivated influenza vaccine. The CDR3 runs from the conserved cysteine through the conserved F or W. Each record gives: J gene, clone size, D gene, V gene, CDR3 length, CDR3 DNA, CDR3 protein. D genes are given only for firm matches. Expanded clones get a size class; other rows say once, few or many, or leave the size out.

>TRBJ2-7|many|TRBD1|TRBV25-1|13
TGTGCCAGCAGCAAACAGGGGAGCTACGAGCAGTACTTC
CASSKQGSYEQYF
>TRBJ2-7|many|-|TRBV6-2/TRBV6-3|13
TGTGCCAGCAACAGTCCTATCTCCTACGAGCAGTACTTC
CASNSPISYEQYF
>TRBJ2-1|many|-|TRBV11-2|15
TGTGCCAGCAGCCTGGGACCGGATAGCTACAATGAGCAGTTCTTC
CASSLGPDSYNEQFF
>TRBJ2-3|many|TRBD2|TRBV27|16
TGTGCCAGCAGTTCCCGGACTAGCGGGCTCACAGATACGCAGTATTTT
CASSSRTSGLTDTQYF
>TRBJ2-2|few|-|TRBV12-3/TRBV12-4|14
TGTGCCACCTACGGAGGGGTTAACACCGGGGAGCTGTTTTTT
CATYGGVNTGELFF
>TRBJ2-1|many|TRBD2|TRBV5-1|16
TGCGCCAGCAGCTCCTGGACTAGCGGGGGGGATGGTGAGCAGTTCTTC
CASSSWTSGGDGEQFF
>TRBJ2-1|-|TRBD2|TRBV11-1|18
TGTGCCAGCAGCTTTAGTATGGGGTTAGCGGGAGTTGAAAATGAGCAGTTCTTC
CASSFSMGLAGVENEQFF
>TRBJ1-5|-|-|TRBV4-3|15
TGCGCCAGCAGCCAAGACCTCCGAACCGATCAGCCCCAGCATTTT
CASSQDLRTDQPQHF
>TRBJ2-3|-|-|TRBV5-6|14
TGTGCCAGCAGCCTGACGGACGTGTCAGATACGCAGTATTTT
CASSLTDVSDTQYF
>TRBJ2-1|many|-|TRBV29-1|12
TGCAGCGTTCGGACTGGGGCCAATGAGCAGTTCTTC
CSVRTGANEQFF
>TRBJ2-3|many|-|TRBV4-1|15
TGCGCCAGCAGCCCGGGACTGTCTTATACAGATACGCAGTATTTT
CASSPGLSYTDTQYF
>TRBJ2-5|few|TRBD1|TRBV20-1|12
TGCAGTGCTTACCACCGGGACAGGGACCAGTACTTC
CSAYHRDRDQYF
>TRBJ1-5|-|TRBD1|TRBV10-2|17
TGCGCCAGCGGGGGACAGAGTTCCGGGCTGAAGGATCAGCCCCAGCATTTT
CASGGQSSGLKDQPQHF
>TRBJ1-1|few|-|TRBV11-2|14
TGTGCCAGCAGCTTTACAGGGTTCATCACTGAAGCTTTCTTT
CASSFTGFITEAFF
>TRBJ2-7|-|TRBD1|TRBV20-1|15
TGCAGTGCTAGACCTTTTGACAGGGGGTCCTACGAGCAGTACTTC
CSARPFDRGSYEQYF
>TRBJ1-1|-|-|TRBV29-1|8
TGCAGCGTTTGGGCAGCTTTCTTT
CSVWAAFF
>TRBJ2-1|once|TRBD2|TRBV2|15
TGTGCCAGCAGGGGACTAGCGGGGGGGTACAATGAGCAGTTCTTC
CASRGLAGGYNEQFF
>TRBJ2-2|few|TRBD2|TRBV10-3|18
TGTGCCATCAGTGATTTTCTAGCGGGAGCAATGAACACCGGGGAGCTGTTTTTT
CAISDFLAGAMNTGELFF
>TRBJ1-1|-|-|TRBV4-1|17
TGCGCCAGCAGCCAAGGACCAAGGGGAGTGGGGAACACTGAAGCTTTCTTT
CASSQGPRGVGNTEAFF
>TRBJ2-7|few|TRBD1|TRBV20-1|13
TGCAGTGTGCTGGACAGGTCGATCTACGAGCAGTACTTC
CSVLDRSIYEQYF
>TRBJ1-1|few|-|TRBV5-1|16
TGCGCCAGCAGCTTGGCCGCCGGACAGCCTAACACTGAAGCTTTCTTT
CASSLAAGQPNTEAFF
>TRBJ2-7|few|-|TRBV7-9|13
TGTGCCAGCAACGGCCCGGGCCTCTACGAGCAGTACTTC
CASNGPGLYEQYF
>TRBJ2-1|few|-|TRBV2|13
TGTGCCAGCAGTGAAGAAGTCTACAATGAGCAGTTCTTC
CASSEEVYNEQFF
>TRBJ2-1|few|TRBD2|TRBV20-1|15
TGCAGTGCCACCCCACTAGCGGGGGTTTACAATGAGCAGTTCTTC
CSATPLAGVYNEQFF
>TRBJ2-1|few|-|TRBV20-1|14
TGCAGTGCTAGCGATAGCGGCCGGTACAATGAGCAGTTCTTC
CSASDSGRYNEQFF
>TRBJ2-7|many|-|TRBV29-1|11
TGTGGTGTGACTTCCGCCTACGAGCAGTACTTC
CGVTSAYEQYF
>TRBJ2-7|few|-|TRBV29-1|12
TGCAGCGTGGTAGGGAAACCCTACGAGCAGTACTTC
CSVVGKPYEQYF
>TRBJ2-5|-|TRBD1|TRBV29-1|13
TGCAGCGTTGTGAGGGGGCAGGGGGAGACCCAGTACTTC
CSVVRGQGETQYF
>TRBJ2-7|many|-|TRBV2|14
TGTGCCAGCACCAATGAGGGGACCTCCTACGAGCAGTACTTC
CASTNEGTSYEQYF
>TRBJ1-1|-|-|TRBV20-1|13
TGCAGTGCCAGGAGACAGATGAACACTGAAGCTTTCTTT
CSARRQMNTEAFF
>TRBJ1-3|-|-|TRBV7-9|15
TGTGCCAGCAGCTTAGGTGAAGGTTTGCCAAACACCATATATTTT
CASSLGEGLPNTIYF
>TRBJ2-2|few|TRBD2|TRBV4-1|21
TGCGCCAGCAGCCAAGCCCGGGGGACTAGCGGGAGGGCCAGGAACACCGGGGAGCTGTTTTTT
CASSQARGTSGRARNTGELFF
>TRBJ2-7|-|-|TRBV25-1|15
TGTGCCAGCAGTGACGGAGGGGAGAAACCCTACGAGCAGTACTTC
CASSDGGEKPYEQYF
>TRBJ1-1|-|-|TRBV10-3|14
TGTGCCGTCCGCCCGAGTCCCGGGGACACTGAAGCTTTCTTT
CAVRPSPGDTEAFF
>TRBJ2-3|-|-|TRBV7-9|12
TGTGCCAGCACTTGGGGGGACAAGCAGGAGTATTTT
CASTWGDKQEYF
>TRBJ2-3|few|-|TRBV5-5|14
TGTGCCAGCAGCTTGGGGAAGGATTGGGATACGCAGTATTTT
CASSLGKDWDTQYF
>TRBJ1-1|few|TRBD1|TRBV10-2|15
TGCGCCAGCAGTGAGTTAACAGGGGGAACTTCGGAAGCTTTCTTT
CASSELTGGTSEAFF
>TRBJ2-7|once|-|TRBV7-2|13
TGTGCCAGCAGCACACAGGGCGGGGACGAACAGTACTTC
CASSTQGGDEQYF
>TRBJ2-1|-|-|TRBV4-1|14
TGCGCCAGCAGCAAACAGGGCTATTACAATGAGCAGTTCTTC
CASSKQGYYNEQFF
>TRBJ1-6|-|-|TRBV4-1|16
TGCGCCAGCAGCCAATATGGCGGGGCCGTTAATTCACCCCTCCACTTT
CASSQYGGAVNSPLHF
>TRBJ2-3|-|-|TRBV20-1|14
TGCAGTGTCCGATTTCCGGGGGGCACAGATACGCAGTATTTT
CSVRFPGGTDTQYF
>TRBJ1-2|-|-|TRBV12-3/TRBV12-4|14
TGTGCCAGCAGTTTAAGGGCCACAGGCTATGGCTACACCTTC
CASSLRATGYGYTF